These 22 T cell receptor beta chains share one sample of origin, sequenced in a study of PD-1 blockade in classical Hodgkin lymphoma. Sequencing used immunoSEQ multiplex PCR; TCRdb keeps in-frame clones, though not all of them. The sample includes about 98,000 clones, about nine tenths of them seen just once. There was relapse after autologous stem cell transplantation in every patient, and there was variation in brentuximab vedotin exposure. The sequencing here drew on peripheral blood mononuclear cells (PBMCs), taken at baseline. The receptors come from a human donor with classical Hodgkin lymphoma.

The chain carries TRBV5-4 and TRBJ2-1; TRBD1 is a possible D gene (5 bases). The CDR3 extends over 16 amino acids. Trimming shortened V by 1 base and J by 0 bases, and 11 bases separated the two germline ends. Germline-derived CDR1 and CDR2 are SGHNT and YYREEE (reference sequence). CDR3 loop: CASSLKGQSSYNEQFF. CDR3 coding DNA: TGTGCCAGCAGCTTGAAGGGGCAGAGCTCCTACAATGAGCAGTTCTTC.

The V call is TRBV10-1, the J call TRBJ2-1; 14 positions match TRBD2. Germline CDR1 is WNHNN and CDR2 is SYGVQD (reference sequence). Trimming removed 3 bases from V and 8 bases from J; junction bases left unmatched: 6. CDR3 length equals 16 residues. The CDR3 DNA reads TGCGCCAGCAGTGACCCGGGACTAGCGGGAGCGGATGAGCAGTTCTTC. It encodes CASSDPGLAGADEQFF.

CDR3 bases: TGTGCCAGTAGTACTTCCCCAGGGTTGGCCACTGAAGCTTTCTTT. Its protein is CASSTSPGLATEAFF. The chain employs TRBV19 and TRBJ1-1, with a weak D call TRBD1 (5 bases). The CDR3 runs to 15 residues. Trimming took 4 bases from V and 4 from J, leaving 16 bases between them. Germline V gene lookup returns CDR1 LNHDA and CDR2 SQIVND (reference sequence).

V usage is TRBV28 and J usage is TRBJ2-5; D unclear. Trimming cost V 8 bases and J 5 bases, with 18 bases left between them. The germline gives CDR1 MDHEN, CDR2 SYDVKM. The CDR3 extends over 14 amino acids. CDR3 residues: CASGVSWSRETQYF. The CDR3 DNA reads TGTGCCAGCGGCGTAAGTTGGTCCCGTGAGACCCAGTACTTC.

The genes are TRBV4-2 and TRBJ2-5; the match to TRBD2 covers 9 bases. CDR1 is LGHNA and CDR2 is YNFKEQ in the germline V gene. V lost 0 bases and J lost 11; bases outside the gene matches: 13. This CDR3 region has 16 residues. CDR3 loop: CASSQDPSGTPREQYF. CDR3 bases: TGTGCCAGCAGCCAAGACCCTAGCGGGACGCCTAGGGAGCAGTACTTC.

This chain links TRBV27 with TRBJ2-3; tentative D call: TRBD2 (5 bases). From germline, CDR1 is MNHEY and CDR2 SMNVEV (reference sequence). The CDR3 length is 14 residues. The V gene lost 2 bases and the J gene lost 6 bases, with 12 bases spanning the gap. The CDR3 DNA reads TGTGCCAGCAGTTTAGAGGGTCCCCCCGATACGCAGTATTTT. Residues: CASSLEGPPDTQYF.

The chain carries TRBV19 and TRBJ1-1, with D maybe TRBD1 (6 bases). Trimming took 6 bases from V and 3 from J, leaving 23 bases between them. This CDR3 region has 17 residues. Germline V gene lookup returns CDR1 LNHDA and CDR2 SQIVND (reference sequence). The CDR3 DNA reads as TGTGCCAGTAGACTAAGGGACACGCTCTCTCGGTACACTGAAGCTTTCTTT. Translated: CASRLRDTLSRYTEAFF.

This rearrangement joins TRBV14 to TRBJ2-1; 10 bases match TRBD2. CDR1 and CDR2 (germline): SGHDN, FVKESK. V was clipped by 2 bases and J by 5 bases; unmatched bases: 9. The CDR3 has 17 amino acids. CDR3 DNA sequence: TGTGCCAGCAGCCAATACAATAGCGGGAGGATTAACAATGAGCAGTTCTTC. Translating gives CASSQYNSGRINNEQFF.

A few counts support this clone. The chain links TRBV19 to TRBJ1-2; a possible D gene is TRBD1 (5 bases). Germline CDR1 reads LNHDA; CDR2 reads SQIVND (reference sequence). This CDR3 is 14 amino acids long. V shed 5 bases and J shed 4 bases, with 14 bases lying between them. The CDR3 region is CASSLPGRGYGYTF. In DNA, the CDR3 is TGTGCCAGTAGTCTCCCGGGACGGGGCTATGGCTACACCTTC. Complete variable domain (other parts from reference TRBV19 and TRBJ1-2): DGGITQSPKYLFRKEGQNVTLSCEQNLNHDAMYWYRQDPGQGLRLIYYSQIVNDFQKGDIAEGYSVSREKKESFPLTVTSAQKNPTAFYLCASSLPGRGYGYTFGSGTRLTVV.

This clone came up once. The chain couples TRBV30 to TRBJ2-1, with D unresolved. The CDR3 is 12 residues long. Looked up from germline, CDR1 is GTSNPN and CDR2 is SVGIG (reference sequence). The ends were cut back, 0 bases at V and 5 bases at J, with 5 bases in the middle. CDR3 sequence reads: CAWSVQDNEQFF. CDR3 DNA sequence: TGTGCCTGGAGTGTTCAGGACAATGAGCAGTTCTTC. The variable domain in full, completed from reference TRBV30 and TRBJ2-1, reads SQTIHQWPATLVQPVGSPLSLECTVEGTSNPNLYWYRQAAGRGLQLLFYSVGIGQISSEVPQNLSASRPQDRQFILSSKKLLLSDSGFYLCAWSVQDNEQFFGPGTRLTVL.

The rearrangement links TRBV18 to TRBJ2-2, with D hard to call. The CDR3 is made up of 15 amino acids. Trimming took 6 bases from V and 1 from J, leaving 12 bases between them. CDR1 is KGHSH and CDR2 is LQKENI in the germline V gene. The CDR3 region has the DNA TGTGCCAGCTCGCAAGCGTACGGGAACACCGGGGAGCTGTTTTTT. Encoded protein: CASSQAYGNTGELFF.

V gene TRBV6-1 combines with J gene TRBJ2-7, with D hard to call. The CDR3 is 15 residues long. The germline V gene encodes CDR1 MNHNS and CDR2 SASEGT. Between the trimmed V and J ends, which lost 3 bases and 3 bases, there was a span of 15 bases. The CDR3 DNA reads TGTGCCAGCAGTGAGAAACCGGGCCTTAACTACGAGCAGTACTTC. Protein: CASSEKPGLNYEQYF.

V and J are TRBV7-3 and TRBJ2-6; 7 bases are a match to TRBD1. Germline V lookup: CDR1 SGHTA, CDR2 FQGTGA. CDR3 length: 18 residues. J was trimmed by 0 bases and V by 1 base; bases with no gene match: 6. CDR3 region: CASSLKRDRTSGANVLTF. CDR3 DNA: TGTGCCAGCAGCTTAAAACGGGACAGAACCTCTGGGGCCAACGTCCTGACTTTC.

The rearrangement uses TRBV20-1 and TRBJ1-1; D perhaps matches TRBD1 (5 bases). CDR3 length: 11 residues. Trimming took off 3 bases at V and 7 bases at J, with 9 bases between the two ends. CDR1 and CDR2 from the germline V gene are DFQATT and SNEGSKA (reference sequence). The CDR3 here is CSARGDIEAFF. The CDR3 DNA reads as TGCAGTGCTAGGGGGGATATTGAAGCTTTCTTT.

The genes are TRBV5-1 and TRBJ2-3; no clear D. The germline CDR1 and CDR2 sequences are SGHRS and YFSETQ. The CDR3 sequence is 13 residues long. Trimming removed 0 bases from V and 7 bases from J, with 9 bases in between. This chain's CDR3 is CASSLAEGHTQYF. CDR3 in DNA: TGCGCCAGCAGCTTGGCCGAAGGACATACGCAGTATTTT.

This chain connects TRBV28 to TRBJ2-7; D remains ambiguous. The V end was cut by 6 bases, the J end by 4 bases, with 13 bases between. The CDR3 contains 13 residues. CDR1 is MDHEN and CDR2 is SYDVKM in the germline V gene. Here the CDR3 reads CASSSFGRYEQYF. The DNA for the CDR3 is TGTGCCAGCAGCTCGTTCGGGCGATACGAGCAGTACTTC.

The gene calls are TRBV15 and TRBJ2-1; 10 positions agree with TRBD1. The ends lost 5 bases at V and 7 bases at J; junction bases unmatched: 8. CDR1 and CDR2 from the germline V gene are LNHNV and YYDKDF (reference sequence). The CDR3 is 15 amino acids. DNA for the CDR3: TGTGCCACCAGCGGGCGACAGGGGGCAGGGAATGAGCAGTTCTTC. It encodes CATSGRQGAGNEQFF.

This chain links TRBV10-3 with TRBJ2-2; a weak D match, TRBD1 (6 bases). Per the germline V gene, CDR1 is ENHRY and CDR2 is SYGVKD. V gave up 4 bases and J gave up 4 bases, with 16 bases separating them. The CDR3 loop spans 16 amino acids. DNA of the CDR3: TGTGCCATCAGTGGAACTCCACAGGGTATCACCGGGGAGCTGTTTTTT. Its protein is CAISGTPQGITGELFF.

The chain couples TRBV25-1 to TRBJ1-5; weak D call: TRBD1 (5 bases). This CDR3 region has 16 residues. V lost 6 bases, J lost 5 bases, and 20 bases lay in between. The germline gives CDR1 MGHDK, CDR2 SYGVNS. In DNA form, the CDR3 reads TGTGCCAGCAGCCCCGGGGGAGGACGGTGGGATCAGCCCCAGCATTTT. It translates to CASSPGGGRWDQPQHF.

This rearrangement joins TRBV5-1 to TRBJ2-5; D assignment may be TRBD1 or TRBD2 (6 bases each). The assigned J gene may be wrong: the sequence end matches TRBJ2-7 better. From germline, CDR1 is SGHRS and CDR2 YFSETQ. The CDR3 extends over 15 amino acids. The CDR3 spells CASSLEGGRSYEQYF. CDR3 nucleotide sequence: TGCGCCAGCAGCTTGGAGGGGGGAAGATCCTACGAGCAGTACTTC.

The chain recombines TRBV30 with TRBJ2-7; D is ambiguous. This CDR3 contains 13 residues. The germline V and J ends were trimmed by 0 bases and 5 bases, with 11 bases remaining between them. Germline V gives CDR1 GTSNPN, CDR2 SVGIG (reference sequence). The CDR3 nucleotides are TGTGCCTGGAGTGTACGGGTGTTCGACGAGCAGTACTTC. It codes for CAWSVRVFDEQYF.

The rearrangement joins TRBV11-3 to TRBJ1-2, with D possibly TRBD1 on 5 matching bases. Germline V gene lookup returns CDR1 SGHNT and CDR2 YENEEA. V lost 5 bases and J 10 bases, leaving 17 bases between the germline ends. The CDR3 covers 13 residues. The CDR3 region is CASSQDRGGDYTF. As DNA, the CDR3 is TGTGCCAGCAGCCAAGATAGGGGAGGGGACTACACCTTC.